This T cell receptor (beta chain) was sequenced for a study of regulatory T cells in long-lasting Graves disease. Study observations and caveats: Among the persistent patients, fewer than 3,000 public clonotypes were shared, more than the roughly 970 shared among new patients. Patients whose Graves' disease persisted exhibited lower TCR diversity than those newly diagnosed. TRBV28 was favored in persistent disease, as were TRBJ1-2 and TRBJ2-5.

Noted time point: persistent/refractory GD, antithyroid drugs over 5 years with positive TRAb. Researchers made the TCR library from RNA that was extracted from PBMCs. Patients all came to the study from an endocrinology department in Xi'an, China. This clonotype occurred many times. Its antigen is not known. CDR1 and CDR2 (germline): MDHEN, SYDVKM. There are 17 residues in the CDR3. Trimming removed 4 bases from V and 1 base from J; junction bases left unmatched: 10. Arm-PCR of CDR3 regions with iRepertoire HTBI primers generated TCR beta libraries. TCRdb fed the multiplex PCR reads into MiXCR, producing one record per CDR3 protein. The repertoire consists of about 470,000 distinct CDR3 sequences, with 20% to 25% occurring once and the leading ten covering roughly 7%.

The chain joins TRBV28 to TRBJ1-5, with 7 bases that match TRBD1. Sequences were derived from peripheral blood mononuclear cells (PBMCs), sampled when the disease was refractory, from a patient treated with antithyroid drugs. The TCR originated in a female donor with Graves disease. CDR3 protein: CASSYLGQQGSNQPQHF. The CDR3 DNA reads TGTGCCAGCAGTTACCTCGGGCAACAGGGGAGCAATCAGCCCCAGCATTTT.